The T cell receptor beta chain under discussion was sequenced for a study of CD8 T cells in ankylosing spondylitis. For this clonotype: Its specificity is not known.

Findings and limits, study-wide: Among TCR beta sequences, a motif of eight or nine highly homologous variants appeared characteristic of ankylosing spondylitis blood. Significantly higher representation of disease-linked clones was reported for matched ankylosing spondylitis synovial fluid.

5'-RACE, quantitative and with molecular barcodes, yielded the TCR beta libraries. TCRdb re-analysed the 5' RACE reads in MiXCR, keeping a single row per CDR3 protein. In the table there are around 140,000 distinct CDR3 sequences, approximately 17% of which are singletons. V was pared by 3 bases and J by 9 bases, with 12 bases between. Germline CDR1 reads MNHEY; CDR2 reads SMNVEV (reference sequence). The CDR3 is made up of 12 amino acids. The genes are TRBV27 and TRBJ2-7; a weak D match, TRBD2 (6 bases). The material sequenced was blood, either unsorted or a sorted T cell fraction (not recorded which). The TCR comes from a male donor with ankylosing spondylitis. The CDR3 spells CASSLIGSAQYF. In nucleotides, the CDR3 is TGTGCCAGCAGTTTGATCGGGAGTGCGCAGTACTTC.